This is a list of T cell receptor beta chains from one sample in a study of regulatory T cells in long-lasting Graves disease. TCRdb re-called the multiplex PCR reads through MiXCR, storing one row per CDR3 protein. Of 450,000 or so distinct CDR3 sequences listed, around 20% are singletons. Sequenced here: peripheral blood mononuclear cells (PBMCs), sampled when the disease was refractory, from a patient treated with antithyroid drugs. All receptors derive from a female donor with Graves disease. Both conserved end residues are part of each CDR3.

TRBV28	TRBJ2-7	CASSLPQGQGAYEQYF
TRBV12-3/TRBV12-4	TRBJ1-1	CASSPLWGNTEAFF
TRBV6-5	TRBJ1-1	CASSFYPGLNLDTEAFF
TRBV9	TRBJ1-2	CASSAPSLDYGYTF
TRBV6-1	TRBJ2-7	CASEVAGGYEQYF
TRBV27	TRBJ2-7	CASSLSIGRASYEQYF
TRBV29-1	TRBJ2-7	CSVGTGATYEQYF
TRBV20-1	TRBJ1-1	CSANRGTEAFF
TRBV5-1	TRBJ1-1	CASSRARDTEAFF
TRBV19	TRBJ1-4	CASSSQDSNNEKLFF
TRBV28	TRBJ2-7	CASSATNYGEQYF
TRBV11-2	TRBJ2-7	CASSLRTSRSLFYEQYF
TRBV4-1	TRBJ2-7	CASSQVGRVHEQYF
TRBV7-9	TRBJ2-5	CASTSSGRVVMETQYF
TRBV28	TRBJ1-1	CASSFFLHTEAFF
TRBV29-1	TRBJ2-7	CSVGGTGADEQYF
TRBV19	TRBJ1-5	CASSIRRQGFQPQHF
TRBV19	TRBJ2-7	CASSFGQGGEQYF
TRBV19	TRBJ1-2	CASSIRLPGRKNYGYTF
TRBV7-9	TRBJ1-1	CASSFGQNPASAFF
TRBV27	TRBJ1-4	CASRSRGQTNEKLFF
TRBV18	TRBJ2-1	CASSPGLAIGNEQFF